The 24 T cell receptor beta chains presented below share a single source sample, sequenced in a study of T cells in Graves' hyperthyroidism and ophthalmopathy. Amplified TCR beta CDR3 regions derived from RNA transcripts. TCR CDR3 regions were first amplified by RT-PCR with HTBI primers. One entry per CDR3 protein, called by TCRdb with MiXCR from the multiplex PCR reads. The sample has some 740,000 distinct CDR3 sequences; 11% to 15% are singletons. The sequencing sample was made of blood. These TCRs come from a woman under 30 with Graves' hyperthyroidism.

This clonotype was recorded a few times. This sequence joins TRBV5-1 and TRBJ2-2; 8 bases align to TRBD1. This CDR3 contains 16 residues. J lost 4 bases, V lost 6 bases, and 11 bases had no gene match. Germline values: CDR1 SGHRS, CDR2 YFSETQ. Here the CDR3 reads CASMGGQGTSTGELFF. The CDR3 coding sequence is TGCGCCAGCATGGGAGGACAGGGAACGAGCACCGGGGAGCTGTTTTTT.

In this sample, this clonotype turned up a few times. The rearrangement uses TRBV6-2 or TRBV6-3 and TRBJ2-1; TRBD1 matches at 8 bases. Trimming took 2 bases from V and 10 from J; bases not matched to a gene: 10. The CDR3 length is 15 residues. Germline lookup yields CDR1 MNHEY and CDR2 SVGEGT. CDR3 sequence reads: CASSYVWTGSREQFF. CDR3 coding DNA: TGTGCCAGCAGTTACGTGTGGACAGGGAGTCGGGAGCAGTTCTTC.

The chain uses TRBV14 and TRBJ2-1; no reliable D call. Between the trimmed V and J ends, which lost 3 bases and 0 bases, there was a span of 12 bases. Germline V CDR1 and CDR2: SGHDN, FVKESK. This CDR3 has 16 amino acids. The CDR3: CASSHKLVISYNEQFF. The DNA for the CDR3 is TGTGCCAGCAGCCACAAACTTGTAATCTCCTACAATGAGCAGTTCTTC.

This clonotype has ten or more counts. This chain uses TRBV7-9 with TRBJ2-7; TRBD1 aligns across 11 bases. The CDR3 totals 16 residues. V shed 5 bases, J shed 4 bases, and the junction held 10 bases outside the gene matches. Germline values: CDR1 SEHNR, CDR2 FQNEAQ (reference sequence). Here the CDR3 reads CASSPPPGTGGYEQYF. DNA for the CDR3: TGTGCCAGCAGCCCCCCCCCCGGGACAGGGGGTTACGAGCAGTACTTC. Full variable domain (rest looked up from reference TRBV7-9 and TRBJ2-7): DTGVSQNPRHKITKRGQNVTFRCDPISEHNRLYWYRQTLGQGPEFLTYFQNEAQLEKSRLLSDRFSAERPKGSFSTLEIQRTEQGDSAMYLCASSPPPGTGGYEQYFGPGTRLTVT.

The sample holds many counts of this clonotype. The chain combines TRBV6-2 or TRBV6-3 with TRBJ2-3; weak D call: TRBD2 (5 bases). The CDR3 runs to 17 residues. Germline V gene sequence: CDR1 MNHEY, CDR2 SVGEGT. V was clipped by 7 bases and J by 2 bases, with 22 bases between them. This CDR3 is CASIDSGLRLLTDTQYF. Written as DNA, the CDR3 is TGTGCCAGCATAGATTCTGGACTCCGATTACTCACAGATACGCAGTATTTT.

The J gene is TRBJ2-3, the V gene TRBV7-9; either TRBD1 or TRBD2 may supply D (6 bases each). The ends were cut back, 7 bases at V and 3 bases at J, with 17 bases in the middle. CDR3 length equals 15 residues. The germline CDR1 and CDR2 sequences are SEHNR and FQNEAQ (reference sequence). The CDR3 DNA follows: TGTGCCAGCAAGGAGGGGGGATTTAGAACAGATACGCAGTATTTT. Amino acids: CASKEGGFRTDTQYF. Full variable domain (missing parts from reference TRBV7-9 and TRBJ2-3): DTGVSQNPRHKITKRGQNVTFRCDPISEHNRLYWYRQTLGQGPEFLTYFQNEAQLEKSRLLSDRFSAERPKGSFSTLEIQRTEQGDSAMYLCASKEGGFRTDTQYFGPGTRLTVL.

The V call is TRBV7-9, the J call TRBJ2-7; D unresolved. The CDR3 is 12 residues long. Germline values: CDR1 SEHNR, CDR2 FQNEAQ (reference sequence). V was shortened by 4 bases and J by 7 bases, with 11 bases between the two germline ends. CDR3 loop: CASSSDVWEQYF. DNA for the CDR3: TGTGCCAGCAGCTCGGACGTGTGGGAGCAGTACTTC.

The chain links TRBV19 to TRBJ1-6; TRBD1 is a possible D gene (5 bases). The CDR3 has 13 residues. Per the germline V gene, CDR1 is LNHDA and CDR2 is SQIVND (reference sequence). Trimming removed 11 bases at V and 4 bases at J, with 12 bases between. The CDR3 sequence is CACGGGYNSPLHF. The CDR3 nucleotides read TGTGCCTGCGGCGGGGGGTATAATTCACCCCTCCACTTT.

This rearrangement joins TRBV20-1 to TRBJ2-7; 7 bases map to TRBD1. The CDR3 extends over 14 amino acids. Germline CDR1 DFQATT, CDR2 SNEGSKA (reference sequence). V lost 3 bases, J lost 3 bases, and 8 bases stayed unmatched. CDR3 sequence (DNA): TGCAGTGCTAGGACCGGGACAGACAACTACGAGCAGTACTTC. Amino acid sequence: CSARTGTDNYEQYF.

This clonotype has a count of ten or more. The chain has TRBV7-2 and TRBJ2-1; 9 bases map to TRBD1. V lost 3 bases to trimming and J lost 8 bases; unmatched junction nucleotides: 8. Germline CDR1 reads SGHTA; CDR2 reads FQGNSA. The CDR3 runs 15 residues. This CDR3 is CASSLRQGGRDEQFF. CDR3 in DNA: TGTGCCAGCAGCTTGAGACAGGGGGGGCGGGATGAGCAGTTCTTC.

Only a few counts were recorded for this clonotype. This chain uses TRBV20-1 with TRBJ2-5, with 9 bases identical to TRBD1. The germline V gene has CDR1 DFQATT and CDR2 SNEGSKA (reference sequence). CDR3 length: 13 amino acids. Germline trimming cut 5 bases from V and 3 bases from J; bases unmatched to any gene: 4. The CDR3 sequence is CSAYRQGEETQYF. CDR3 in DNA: TGCAGTGCTTACCGACAGGGGGAAGAGACCCAGTACTTC.

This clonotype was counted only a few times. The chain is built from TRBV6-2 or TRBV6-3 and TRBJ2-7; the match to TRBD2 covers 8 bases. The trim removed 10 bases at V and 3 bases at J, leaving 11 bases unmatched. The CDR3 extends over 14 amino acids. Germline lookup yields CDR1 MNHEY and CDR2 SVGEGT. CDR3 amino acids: CATYGLASFYEQYF. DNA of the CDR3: TGTGCCACCTATGGACTAGCTTCGTTCTACGAGCAGTACTTC.

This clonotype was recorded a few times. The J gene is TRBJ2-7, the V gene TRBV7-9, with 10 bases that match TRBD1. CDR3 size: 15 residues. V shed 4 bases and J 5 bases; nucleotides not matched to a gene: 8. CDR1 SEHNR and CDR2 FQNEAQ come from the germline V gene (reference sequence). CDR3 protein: CASSSRDRGPHEQYF. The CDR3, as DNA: TGTGCCAGCAGCTCTCGGGACAGGGGCCCCCACGAGCAGTACTTC.

CDR3 in amino acids: CASSYGLETQYF. The CDR3 DNA follows: TGTGCCAGTAGTTACGGGTTAGAGACCCAGTACTTC. The genes are TRBV19 and TRBJ2-5, with D uncertain. Germline V gene sequence: CDR1 LNHDA, CDR2 SQIVND (reference sequence). V dropped 5 bases and J dropped 4 bases, with 8 bases sitting between them. The CDR3 loop spans 12 amino acids.

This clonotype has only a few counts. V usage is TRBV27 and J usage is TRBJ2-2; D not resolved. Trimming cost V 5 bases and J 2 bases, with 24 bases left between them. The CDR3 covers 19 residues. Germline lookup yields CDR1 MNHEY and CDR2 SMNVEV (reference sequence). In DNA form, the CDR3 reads TGTGCCAGCAGTCTTCTTCCCCTAGTAGGTCCCCTTAACACCGGGGAGCTGTTTTTT. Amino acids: CASSLLPLVGPLNTGELFF.

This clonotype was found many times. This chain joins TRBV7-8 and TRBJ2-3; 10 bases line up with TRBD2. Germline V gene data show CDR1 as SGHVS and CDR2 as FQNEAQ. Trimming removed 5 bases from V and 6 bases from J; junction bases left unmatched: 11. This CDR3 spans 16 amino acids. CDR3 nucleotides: TGTGCCAGCAGCCCCTACCCAGCGGGAGGGGGGGATACGCAGTATTTT. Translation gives CASSPYPAGGGDTQYF.

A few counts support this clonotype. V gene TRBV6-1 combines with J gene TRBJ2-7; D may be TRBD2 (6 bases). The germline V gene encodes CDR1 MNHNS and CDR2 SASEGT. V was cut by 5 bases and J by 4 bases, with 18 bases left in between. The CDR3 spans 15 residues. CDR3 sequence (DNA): TGTGCCAGCAGTAAAGGGACGGCGGGGAGGTACGAGCAGTACTTC. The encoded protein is CASSKGTAGRYEQYF.

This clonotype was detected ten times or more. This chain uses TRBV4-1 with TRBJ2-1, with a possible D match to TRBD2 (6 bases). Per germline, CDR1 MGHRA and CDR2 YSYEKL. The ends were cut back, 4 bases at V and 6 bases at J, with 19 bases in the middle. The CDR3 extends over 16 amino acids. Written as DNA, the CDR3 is TGCGCCAGCAGCCGCCCGGCGGAGGGCCGGGGCAATGAGCAGTTCTTC. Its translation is CASSRPAEGRGNEQFF.

In DNA, the CDR3 is TGCAGTGCCTCTGCGGGATCCTACGAGCAGTACTTC. It is translated as CSASAGSYEQYF. The rearrangement uses TRBV20-1 and TRBJ2-7; TRBD2 is a possible D gene (6 bases). The CDR3 consists of 12 residues. The germline CDR1 and CDR2 sequences are DFQATT and SNEGSKA (reference sequence). The V end was cut by 6 bases, the J end by 1 base, with 10 bases between.

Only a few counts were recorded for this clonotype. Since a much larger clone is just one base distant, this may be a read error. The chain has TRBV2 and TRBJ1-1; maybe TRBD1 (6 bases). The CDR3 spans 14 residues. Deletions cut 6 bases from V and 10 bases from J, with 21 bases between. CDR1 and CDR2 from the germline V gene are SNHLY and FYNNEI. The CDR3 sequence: CASRQGGRLKGAFF. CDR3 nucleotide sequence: TGTGCCAGCAGGCAAGGGGGACGCCTTAAGGGAGCTTTCTTT.

In nucleotides, the CDR3 is TGCAGTGCTTCTAACCAGGGAGATGGCTACACCTTC. Translating gives CSASNQGDGYTF. V is TRBV20-1 and J is TRBJ1-2; possible D gene TRBD1, 5 bases. Germline V gene data show CDR1 as DFQATT and CDR2 as SNEGSKA (reference sequence). Between the trimmed V and J ends, which lost 5 bases and 6 bases, there was a span of 13 bases. The CDR3 has 12 amino acids.

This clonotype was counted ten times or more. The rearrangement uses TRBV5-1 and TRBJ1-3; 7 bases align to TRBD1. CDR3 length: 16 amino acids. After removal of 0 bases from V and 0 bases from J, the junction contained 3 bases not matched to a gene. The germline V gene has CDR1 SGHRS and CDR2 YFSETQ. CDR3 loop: CASSLAGQASGNTIYF. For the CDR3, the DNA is TGCGCCAGCAGCTTGGCCGGACAGGCCTCTGGAAACACCATATATTTT.

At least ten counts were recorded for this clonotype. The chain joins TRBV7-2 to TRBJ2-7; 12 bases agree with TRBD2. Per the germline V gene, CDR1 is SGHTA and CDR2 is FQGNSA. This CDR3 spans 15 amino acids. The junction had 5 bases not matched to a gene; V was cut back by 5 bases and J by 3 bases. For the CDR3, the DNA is TGTGCCAGCAGCACTGGACTAGCGGGGAACTACGAGCAGTACTTC. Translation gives CASSTGLAGNYEQYF.

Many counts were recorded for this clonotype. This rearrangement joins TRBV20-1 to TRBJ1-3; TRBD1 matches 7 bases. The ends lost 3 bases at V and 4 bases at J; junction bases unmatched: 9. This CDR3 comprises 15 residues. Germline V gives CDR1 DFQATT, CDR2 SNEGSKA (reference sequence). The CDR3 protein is CSARRPGTVGNTIYF. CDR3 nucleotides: TGCAGTGCTAGGAGGCCCGGGACAGTCGGAAACACCATATATTTT.